These T cell receptor beta chains were read from a single sample in a study of CXCR3-negative and CXCR3-positive naive CD8 T cells. TCRdb reworked the 5' RACE reads into one entry per CDR3 protein, no DNA. The table lists tens of thousands of distinct CDR3 sequences. The specimen was memory CD8+ T cells from blood. Source of these receptors: a human donor in good health. Some clones in this sample may be carry-over from other donors' samples. Both conserved end residues are part of each CDR3. The order of the fields is CDR3 protein, V gene, CDR3 length, J gene, clone size. Not every row has a clone size; where given, it reads once, few, many or a size class.

CASSLVARDQPQHF | TRBV7-9 | 14 | TRBJ1-5 | medium-sized
CSVVSTGANVLTF | TRBV29-1 | 13 | TRBJ2-6 | .
CSSREGGVYAFF | TRBV20-1 | 12 | TRBJ1-1 | .
CASSDRGDNTGELFF | TRBV7-9 | 15 | TRBJ2-2 | .
CASSYSILGATNEKLFF | TRBV6-5 | 17 | TRBJ1-4 | .
CASGSGRDQETQYF | TRBV6-2/TRBV6-3 | 14 | TRBJ2-5 | .
CASSLGTFGYTF | TRBV14 | 12 | TRBJ1-2 | .
CASSLAAGSYTF | TRBV7-9 | 12 | TRBJ1-2 | .
CASSEPTAWTVYGYTF | TRBV10-2 | 16 | TRBJ1-2 | .
CSASGLAGGPSSIEQFF | TRBV20-1 | 17 | TRBJ2-1 | .
CASSPNPTTYEQYF | TRBV28 | 14 | TRBJ2-7 | .
CASSYSNGGAIRTQYF | TRBV6-5 | 16 | TRBJ2-3 | .
CSVEFWAGELFF | TRBV29-1 | 12 | TRBJ2-2 | .
CSVAWSGEAFF | TRBV29-1 | 11 | TRBJ1-1 | .
CSARVVSTDTQYF | TRBV20-1 | 13 | TRBJ2-3 | .
CASSPTNAYEQYF | TRBV9 | 13 | TRBJ2-7 | .
CASSLGLTTEAFF | TRBV6-2/TRBV6-3 | 13 | TRBJ1-1 | .
CATQHNVAGELFF | TRBV24-1 | 13 | TRBJ2-2 | .
CATQRGLALSDTEAFF | TRBV19 | 16 | TRBJ1-1 | .
CSDLPGALGGYTF | TRBV29-1 | 13 | TRBJ1-2 | .
CASIQIGQNTGELFF | TRBV28 | 15 | TRBJ2-2 | .
CASSLKGRGVPYEQYF | TRBV5-5 | 16 | TRBJ2-7 | .
CASSFDRNTGELFF | TRBV5-1 | 14 | TRBJ2-2 | .
CASSSDRAYEQYF | TRBV6-6 | 13 | TRBJ2-7 | .
CASSFQPGLRNIQYF | TRBV28 | 15 | TRBJ2-4 | .
CASSPGPESYEQYF | TRBV4-1 | 14 | TRBJ2-7 | .
CASSPSETQYF | TRBV12-3/TRBV12-4 | 11 | TRBJ2-5 | .
CASSQEKGKQFF | TRBV4-3 | 12 | TRBJ2-1 | .
CASSEKLNQPQHF | TRBV25-1 | 13 | TRBJ1-5 | .
CASSQEVRRNYEQYF | TRBV4-1 | 15 | TRBJ2-7 | .
CASSLGSTGGSYEQYF | TRBV5-1 | 16 | TRBJ2-7 | .
CASSGGSNQPQHF | TRBV6-2/TRBV6-3 | 13 | TRBJ1-5 | .
CASCRTSGADEQFF | TRBV6-2/TRBV6-3 | 14 | TRBJ2-1 | medium-sized
CASSPDREIEKPFF | TRBV5-1 | 14 | TRBJ1-4 | .
CASSLVGPTDTQYF | TRBV7-2 | 14 | TRBJ2-3 | .
CASSVRGRINSPLHF | TRBV6-2/TRBV6-3 | 15 | TRBJ1-6 | .
CASSRNSNQPQHF | TRBV28 | 13 | TRBJ1-5 | .
CSVVEMNTEAFF | TRBV29-1 | 12 | TRBJ1-1 | .
CASSYAPWGYTF | TRBV6-2/TRBV6-3 | 12 | TRBJ1-2 | .
CASSLLRTSGSASDTQYF | TRBV28 | 18 | TRBJ2-3 | .
CATSNSLGSETQYF | TRBV15 | 14 | TRBJ2-5 | .
CSVEGLVGVQFF | TRBV29-1 | 12 | TRBJ2-1 | .
CASSPGLQETQYF | TRBV7-9 | 13 | TRBJ2-5 | .
CASSLQNIGGYEQYF | TRBV27 | 15 | TRBJ2-7 | .
CASSSDTMNTEAFF | TRBV5-1 | 14 | TRBJ1-1 | .
CASTWGLGGPYEQYF | TRBV28 | 15 | TRBJ2-7 | .
CASSRDQFYEQYF | TRBV28 | 13 | TRBJ2-7 | .
CASSHRLAGQTEQYF | TRBV3-1 | 15 | TRBJ2-7 | .
CASSLQENYGYTF | TRBV18 | 13 | TRBJ1-2 | .
CASSIRSRAINYGYTF | TRBV7-2 | 16 | TRBJ1-2 | .
CASSLYEAGEQFF | TRBV7-9 | 13 | TRBJ2-1 | .
CSARDQGASGGTGELFF | TRBV20-1 | 17 | TRBJ2-2 | .